This T cell receptor (beta chain) was found in a study of T cells in Graves' hyperthyroidism and ophthalmopathy. Amplification of TCR beta CDR3 regions was performed using RNA transcripts as template. Carried out on the TCR CDR3, a first-round RT-PCR used the HTBI primer set. From the multiplex PCR reads, TCRdb called clonotypes with MiXCR, one entry per CDR3 protein. The table shows some 400,000 distinct CDR3 sequences, with approximately 13% occurring only once. Graves' hyperthyroidism is called stable when ophthalmopathy does not progress within 18 months. Hyperthyroidism, newly diagnosed and lasting under 2 months, affected patients aged 18 to 65. V lost 3 bases and J lost 6, with 12 bases in between. The CDR3 covers 14 residues. Germline V gives CDR1 SGDLS, CDR2 YYNGEE.

This rearrangement joins TRBV9 to TRBJ2-2; no definite D call. The sequenced sample was blood. The receptor was derived from a woman in her sixties with Graves' hyperthyroidism. For the CDR3, the DNA is TGTGCCAGCAGCGCGTATGGGATGGCCGGGGAGCTGTTTTTT. As protein: CASSAYGMAGELFF.